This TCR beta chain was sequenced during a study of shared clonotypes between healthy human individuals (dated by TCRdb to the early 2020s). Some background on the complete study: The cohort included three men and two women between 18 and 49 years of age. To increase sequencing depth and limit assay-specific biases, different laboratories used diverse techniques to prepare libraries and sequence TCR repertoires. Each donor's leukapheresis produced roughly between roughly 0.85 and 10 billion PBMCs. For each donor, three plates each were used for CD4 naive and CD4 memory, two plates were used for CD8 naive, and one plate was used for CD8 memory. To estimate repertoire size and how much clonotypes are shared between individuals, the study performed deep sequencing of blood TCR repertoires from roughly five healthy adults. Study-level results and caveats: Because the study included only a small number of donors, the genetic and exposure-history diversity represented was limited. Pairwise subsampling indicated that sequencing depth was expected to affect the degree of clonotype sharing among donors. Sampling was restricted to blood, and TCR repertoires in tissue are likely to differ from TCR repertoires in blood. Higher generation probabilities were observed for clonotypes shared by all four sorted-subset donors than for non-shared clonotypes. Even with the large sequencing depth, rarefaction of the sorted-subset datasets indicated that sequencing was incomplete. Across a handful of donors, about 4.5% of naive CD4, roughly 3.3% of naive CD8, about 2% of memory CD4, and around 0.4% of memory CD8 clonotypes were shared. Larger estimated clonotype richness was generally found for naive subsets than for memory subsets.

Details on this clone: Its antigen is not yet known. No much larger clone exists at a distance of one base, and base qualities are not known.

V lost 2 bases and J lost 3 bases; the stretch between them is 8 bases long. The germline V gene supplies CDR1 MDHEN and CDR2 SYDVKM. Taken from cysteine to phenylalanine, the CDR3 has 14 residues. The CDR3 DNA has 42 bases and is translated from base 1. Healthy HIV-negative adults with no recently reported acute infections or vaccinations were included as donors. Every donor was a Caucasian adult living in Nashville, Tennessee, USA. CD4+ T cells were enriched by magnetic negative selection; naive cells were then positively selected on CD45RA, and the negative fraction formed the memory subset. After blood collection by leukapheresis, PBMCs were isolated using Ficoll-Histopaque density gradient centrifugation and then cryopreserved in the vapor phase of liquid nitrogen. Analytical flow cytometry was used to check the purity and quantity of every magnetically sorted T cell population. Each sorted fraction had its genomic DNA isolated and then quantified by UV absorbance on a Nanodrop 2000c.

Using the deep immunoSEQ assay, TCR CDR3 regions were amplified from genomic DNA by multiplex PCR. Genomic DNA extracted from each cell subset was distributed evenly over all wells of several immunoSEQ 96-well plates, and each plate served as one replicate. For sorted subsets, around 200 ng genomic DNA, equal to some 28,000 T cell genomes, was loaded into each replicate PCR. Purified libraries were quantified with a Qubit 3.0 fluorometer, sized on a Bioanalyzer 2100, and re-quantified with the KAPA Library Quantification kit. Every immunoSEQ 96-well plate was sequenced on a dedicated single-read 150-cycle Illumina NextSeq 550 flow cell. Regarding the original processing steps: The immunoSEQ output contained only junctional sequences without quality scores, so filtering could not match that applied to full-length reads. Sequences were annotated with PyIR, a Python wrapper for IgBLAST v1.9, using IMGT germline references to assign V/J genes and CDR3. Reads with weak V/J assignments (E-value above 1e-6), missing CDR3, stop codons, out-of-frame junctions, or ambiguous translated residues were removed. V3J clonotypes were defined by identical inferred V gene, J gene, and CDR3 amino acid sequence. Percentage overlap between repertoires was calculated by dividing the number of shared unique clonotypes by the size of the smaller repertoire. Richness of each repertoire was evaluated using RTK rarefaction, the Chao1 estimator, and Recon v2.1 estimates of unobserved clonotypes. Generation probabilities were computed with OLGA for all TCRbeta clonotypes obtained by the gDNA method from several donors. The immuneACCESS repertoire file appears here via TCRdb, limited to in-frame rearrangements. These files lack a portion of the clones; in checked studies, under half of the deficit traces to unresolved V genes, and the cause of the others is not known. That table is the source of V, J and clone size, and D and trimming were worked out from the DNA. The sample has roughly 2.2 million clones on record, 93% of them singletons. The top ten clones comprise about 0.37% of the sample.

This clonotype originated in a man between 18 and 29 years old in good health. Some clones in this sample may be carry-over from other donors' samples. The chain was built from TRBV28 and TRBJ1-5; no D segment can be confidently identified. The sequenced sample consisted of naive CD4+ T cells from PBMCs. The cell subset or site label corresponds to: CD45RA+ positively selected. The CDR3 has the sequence CASSLDWDNQPQHF. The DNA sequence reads TGTGCCAGCAGTTTAGACTGGGACAATCAGCCCCAGCATTTT.